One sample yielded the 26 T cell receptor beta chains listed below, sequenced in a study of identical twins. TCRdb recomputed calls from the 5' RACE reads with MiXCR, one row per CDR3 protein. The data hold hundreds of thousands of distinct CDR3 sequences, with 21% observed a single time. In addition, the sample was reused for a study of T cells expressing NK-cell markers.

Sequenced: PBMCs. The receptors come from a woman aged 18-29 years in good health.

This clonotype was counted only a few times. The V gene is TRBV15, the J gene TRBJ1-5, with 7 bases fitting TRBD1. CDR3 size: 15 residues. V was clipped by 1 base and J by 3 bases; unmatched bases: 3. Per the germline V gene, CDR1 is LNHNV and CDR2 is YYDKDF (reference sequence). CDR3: CATSRVDRDNQPQHF. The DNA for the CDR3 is TGTGCCACCAGCAGAGTCGACAGGGACAATCAGCCCCAGCATTTT. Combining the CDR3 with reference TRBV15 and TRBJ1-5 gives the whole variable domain DAMVIQNPRYQVTQFGKPVTLSCSQTLNHNVMYWYQQKSSQAPKLLFHYYDKDFNNEADTPDNFQSRRPNTSFCFLDIRSPGLGDTAMYLCATSRVDRDNQPQHFGDGTRLSIL.

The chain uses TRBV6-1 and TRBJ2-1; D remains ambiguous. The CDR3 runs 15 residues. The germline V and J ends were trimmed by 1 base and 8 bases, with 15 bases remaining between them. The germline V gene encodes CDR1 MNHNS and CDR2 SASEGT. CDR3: CASSEVPSSTDEQFF. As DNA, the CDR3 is TGTGCCAGCAGTGAAGTACCTTCCAGCACCGATGAGCAGTTCTTC.

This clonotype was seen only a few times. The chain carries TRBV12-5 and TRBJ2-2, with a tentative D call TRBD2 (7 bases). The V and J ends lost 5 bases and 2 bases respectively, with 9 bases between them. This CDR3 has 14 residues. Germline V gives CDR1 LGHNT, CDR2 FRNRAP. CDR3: CASGSGTNTGELFF. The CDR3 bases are TGTGCTAGTGGTAGCGGGACAAACACCGGGGAGCTGTTTTTT.

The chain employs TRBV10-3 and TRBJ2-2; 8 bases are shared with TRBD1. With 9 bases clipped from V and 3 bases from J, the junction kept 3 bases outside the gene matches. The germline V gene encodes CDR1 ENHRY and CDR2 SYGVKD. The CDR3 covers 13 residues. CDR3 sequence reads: CAIGQGDTGELFF. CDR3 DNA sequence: TGTGCCATAGGACAGGGTGACACCGGGGAGCTGTTTTTT.

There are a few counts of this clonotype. The CDR3 here is CASSQTGTGVYSNQPQHF. The CDR3 DNA sequence: TGTGCCAGCAGTCAGACCGGGACAGGGGTCTATAGCAATCAGCCCCAGCATTTT. V and J are TRBV27 and TRBJ1-5; TRBD1 matches at 10 bases. The CDR3 runs 18 residues. Trimming at V came to 5 bases and at J to 0 bases, leaving 10 bases not matched to a gene. From germline, CDR1 is MNHEY and CDR2 SMNVEV (reference sequence).

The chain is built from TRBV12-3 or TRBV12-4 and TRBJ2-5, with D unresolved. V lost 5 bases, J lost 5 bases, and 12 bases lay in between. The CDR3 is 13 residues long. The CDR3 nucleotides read TGTGCCAGCAGTCACCGATTCAGGGAGACCCAGTACTTC. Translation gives CASSHRFRETQYF.

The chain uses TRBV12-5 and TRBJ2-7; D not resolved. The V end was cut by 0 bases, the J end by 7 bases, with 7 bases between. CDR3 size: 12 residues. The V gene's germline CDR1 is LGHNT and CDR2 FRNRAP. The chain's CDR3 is CASGLVSWEQYF. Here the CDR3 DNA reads TGTGCTAGTGGTTTGGTATCTTGGGAGCAGTACTTC.

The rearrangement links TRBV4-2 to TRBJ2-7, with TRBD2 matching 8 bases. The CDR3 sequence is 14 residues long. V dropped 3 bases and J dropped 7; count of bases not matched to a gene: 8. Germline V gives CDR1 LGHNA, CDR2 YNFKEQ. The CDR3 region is CASSHLVVAGEQYF. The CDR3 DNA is TGTGCCAGCAGCCACCTCGTGGTAGCGGGGGAGCAGTACTTC.

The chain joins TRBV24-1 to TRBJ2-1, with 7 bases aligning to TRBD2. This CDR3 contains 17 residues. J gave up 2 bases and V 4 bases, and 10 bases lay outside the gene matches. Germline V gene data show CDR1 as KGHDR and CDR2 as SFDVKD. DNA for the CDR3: TGTGCCACCAGTGACGAACTAAGCGGGGTGCCCTACAATGAGCAGTTCTTC. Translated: CATSDELSGVPYNEQFF.

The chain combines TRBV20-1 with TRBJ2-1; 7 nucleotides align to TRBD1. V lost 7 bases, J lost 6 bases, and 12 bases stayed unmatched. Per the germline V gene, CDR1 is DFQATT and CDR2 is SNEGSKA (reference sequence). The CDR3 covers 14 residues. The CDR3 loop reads CSVNAGQAFNEQFF. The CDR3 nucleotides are TGCAGTGTAAATGCCGGACAGGCGTTCAATGAGCAGTTCTTC.

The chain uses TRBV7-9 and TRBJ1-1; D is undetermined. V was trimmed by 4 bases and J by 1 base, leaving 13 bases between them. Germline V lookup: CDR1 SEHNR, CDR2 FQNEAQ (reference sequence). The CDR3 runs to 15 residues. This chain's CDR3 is CASSSPTTANTEAFF. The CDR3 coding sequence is TGTGCCAGCAGCTCCCCCACAACAGCGAACACTGAAGCTTTCTTT. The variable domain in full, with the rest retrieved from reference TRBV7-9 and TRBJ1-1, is DTGVSQNPRHKITKRGQNVTFRCDPISEHNRLYWYRQTLGQGPEFLTYFQNEAQLEKSRLLSDRFSAERPKGSFSTLEIQRTEQGDSAMYLCASSSPTTANTEAFFGQGTRLTVV.

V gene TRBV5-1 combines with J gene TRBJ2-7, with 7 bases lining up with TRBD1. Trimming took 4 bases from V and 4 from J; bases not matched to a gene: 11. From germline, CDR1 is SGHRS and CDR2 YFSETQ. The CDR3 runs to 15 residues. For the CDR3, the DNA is TGCGCCAGCAGCCAGACCGGGACAGAGTCTTACGAGCAGTACTTC. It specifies CASSQTGTESYEQYF.

The CDR3 sequence is CASSPRPRGRPGDTQYF. The CDR3 DNA is TGTGCCAGCAGCCCACGCCCCCGCGGGAGGCCGGGGGATACGCAGTATTTT. The V call is TRBV12-3 or TRBV12-4, the J call TRBJ2-3; 8 bases are shared with TRBD2. CDR3 length equals 17 residues. V shed 6 bases and J 6 bases; nucleotides not matched to a gene: 17.

CDR3: CASSDYRGAEQFF. CDR3 in DNA: TGTGCCAGCAGCGATTACCGGGGCGCTGAGCAGTTCTTC. This rearrangement joins TRBV7-9 to TRBJ2-1, with D perhaps being TRBD1 or TRBD2 (5 bases each). Germline CDR1 SEHNR, CDR2 FQNEAQ (reference sequence). Deletions cut 5 bases from V and 9 bases from J, with 14 bases between. This CDR3 has 13 amino acids.

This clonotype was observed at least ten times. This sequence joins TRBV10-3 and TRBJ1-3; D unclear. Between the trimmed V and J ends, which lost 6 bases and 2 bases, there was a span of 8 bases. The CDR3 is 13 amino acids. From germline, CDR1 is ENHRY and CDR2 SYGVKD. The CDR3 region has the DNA TGTGCCATCAGCCAGGAAACTGGAAACACCATATATTTT. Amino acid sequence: CAISQETGNTIYF.

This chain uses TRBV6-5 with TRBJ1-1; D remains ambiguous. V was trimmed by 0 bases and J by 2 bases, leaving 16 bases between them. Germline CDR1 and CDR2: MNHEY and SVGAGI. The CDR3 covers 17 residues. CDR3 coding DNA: TGTGCCAGCAGTTACTCGATCCGAGAAGGACTTAACACTGAAGCTTTCTTT. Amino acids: CASSYSIREGLNTEAFF.

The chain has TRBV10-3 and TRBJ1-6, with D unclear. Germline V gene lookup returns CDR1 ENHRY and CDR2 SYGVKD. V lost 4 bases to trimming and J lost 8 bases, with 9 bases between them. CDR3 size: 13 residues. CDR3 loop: CAISVGSDSPLHF. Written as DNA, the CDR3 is TGTGCCATCAGTGTAGGATCGGATTCACCCCTCCACTTT.

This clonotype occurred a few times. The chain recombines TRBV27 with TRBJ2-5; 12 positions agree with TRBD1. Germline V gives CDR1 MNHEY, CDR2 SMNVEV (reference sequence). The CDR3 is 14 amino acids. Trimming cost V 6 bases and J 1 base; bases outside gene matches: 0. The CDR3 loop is CASRGQGAQETQYF. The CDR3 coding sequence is TGTGCCAGCAGGGGACAGGGGGCCCAAGAGACCCAGTACTTC.

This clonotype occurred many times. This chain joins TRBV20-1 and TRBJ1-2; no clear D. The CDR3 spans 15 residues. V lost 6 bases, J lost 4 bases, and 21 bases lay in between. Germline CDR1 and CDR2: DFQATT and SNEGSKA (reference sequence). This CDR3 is CSAPRLGAGPYGYTF. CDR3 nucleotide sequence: TGCAGTGCCCCCCGACTGGGAGCCGGACCCTATGGCTACACCTTC.

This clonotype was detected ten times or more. CDR3 protein: CSAVHQHGYTF. In nucleotides, the CDR3 is TGCAGTGCTGTACATCAACATGGCTACACCTTC. This rearrangement joins TRBV20-1 to TRBJ1-2; D call uncertain. With 5 bases removed from V and 6 bases from J, the gap between germline ends came to 10 bases. The germline V gene has CDR1 DFQATT and CDR2 SNEGSKA (reference sequence). The CDR3 is 11 residues long.

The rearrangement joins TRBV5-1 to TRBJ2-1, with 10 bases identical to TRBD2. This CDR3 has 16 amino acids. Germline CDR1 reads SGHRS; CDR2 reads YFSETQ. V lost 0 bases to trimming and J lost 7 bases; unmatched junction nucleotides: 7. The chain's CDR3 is CASSLEFSGGANEQFF. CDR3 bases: TGCGCCAGCAGCTTGGAGTTCAGCGGGGGGGCTAATGAGCAGTTCTTC.

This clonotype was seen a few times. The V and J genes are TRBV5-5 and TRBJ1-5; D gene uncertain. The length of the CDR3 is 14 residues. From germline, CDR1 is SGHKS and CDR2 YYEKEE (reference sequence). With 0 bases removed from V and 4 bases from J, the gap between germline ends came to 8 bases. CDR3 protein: CASSLGRRNQPQHF. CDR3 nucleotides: TGTGCCAGCAGCTTGGGGCGGAGAAATCAGCCCCAGCATTTT.

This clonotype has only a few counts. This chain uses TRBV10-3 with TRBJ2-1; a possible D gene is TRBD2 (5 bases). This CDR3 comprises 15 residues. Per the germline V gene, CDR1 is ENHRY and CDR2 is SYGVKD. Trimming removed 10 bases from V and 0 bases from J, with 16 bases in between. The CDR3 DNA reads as TGTGCCACCCTTTATGGGAGTGGCTCCTACAATGAGCAGTTCTTC. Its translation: CATLYGSGSYNEQFF.

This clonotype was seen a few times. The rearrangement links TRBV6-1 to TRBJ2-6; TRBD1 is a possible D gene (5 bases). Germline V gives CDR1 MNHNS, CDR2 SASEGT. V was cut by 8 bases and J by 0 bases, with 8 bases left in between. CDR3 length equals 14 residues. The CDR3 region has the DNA TGTGCCAGCCACAGGCGCTCTGGGGCCAACGTCCTGACTTTC. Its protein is CASHRRSGANVLTF.

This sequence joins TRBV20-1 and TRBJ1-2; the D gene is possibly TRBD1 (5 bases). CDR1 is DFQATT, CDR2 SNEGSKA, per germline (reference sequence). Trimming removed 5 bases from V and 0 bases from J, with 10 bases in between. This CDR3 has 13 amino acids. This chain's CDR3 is CSARDGANYGYTF. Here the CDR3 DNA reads TGCAGTGCTCGGGACGGAGCTAACTATGGCTACACCTTC.

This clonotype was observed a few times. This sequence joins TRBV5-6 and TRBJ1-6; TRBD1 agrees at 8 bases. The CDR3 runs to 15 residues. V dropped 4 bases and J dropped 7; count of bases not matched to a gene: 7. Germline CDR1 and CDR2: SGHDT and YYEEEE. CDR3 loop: CASSVDREGNSPLHF. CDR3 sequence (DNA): TGTGCCAGCAGCGTGGACAGGGAGGGGAATTCACCCCTCCACTTT.